This TCR beta chain was captured in a study of T cell changes during pregnancy in multiple sclerosis. This clone came up once. TCRdb's copy holds only in-frame clones and misses some; the assay was immunoSEQ multiplex PCR. The sample yields roughly 40,000 clones, around 90% seen once. V was shortened by 4 bases and J by 4 bases, with 14 bases between the two germline ends. The V gene's germline CDR1 is SNHLY and CDR2 FYNNEI. The length of the CDR3 is 15 residues. The receptor was derived from a female donor with multiple sclerosis, enrolled in a pregnancy study. The rearrangement links TRBV2 to TRBJ1-3; no firm D call. This specimen was CD4+ T cells from peripheral blood mononuclear cells, taken before pregnancy. The DNA for the CDR3 is TGTGCCAGCAGTGCCCAGAGCGGCTTCGGAAACACCATATATTTT. Its translation is CASSAQSGFGNTIYF.